The next 15 T cell receptor beta chains were all read from a single sample in a study of shared clonotypes between healthy human individuals (TCRdb year 2020). CD8 naive samples were obtained by positive selection for CCR7 among CD45RO-negative cells, yielding a CD45RA+CCR7+ population from which TemRA cells were excluded. Libraries were made using the immunoSEQ multiplex PCR assay. This is the immuneACCESS table as TCRdb keeps it, with only in-frame sequences that have V and J called. A part of the clones is gone; compared with another copy, unresolved V genes explain less than half, and the rest is unexplained. For this sample the table gives over 750,000 clones, of which 90% to 97% were detected only once. The top ten clones comprise 0.2% to 0.25% of the sample. The specimen sequenced was naive CD8+ T cells sorted from blood. What this sample's cell subset or site label stands for: CD45RA+CCR7+. These receptors came from a young man in good health.

This clone was recorded only once. This sample includes further DNA sequences coding for the same CDR3. This rearrangement joins TRBV5-8 to TRBJ2-3; 11 nucleotides line up with TRBD2. Germline V lookup: CDR1 SGHTS, CDR2 YDEGEE. J lost 1 base, V lost 4 bases, and 2 bases had no gene match. This CDR3 region has 15 residues. The CDR3 here is CASSLGLAGTDTQYF. The CDR3 DNA is TGTGCCAGCAGCCTGGGACTAGCGGGCACAGATACGCAGTATTTT.

The CDR3 loop reads CASSLRTGSTDTQYF. CDR3 DNA sequence: TGTGCCAGCAGTTTAAGGACGGGGAGCACAGATACGCAGTATTTT. The V call is TRBV27, the J call TRBJ2-3, with D possibly matching TRBD2 (5 bases). Trimming shortened V by 2 bases and J by 0 bases, and 9 bases separated the two germline ends. This CDR3 is built from 15 residues. Germline V gene lookup returns CDR1 MNHEY and CDR2 SMNVEV (reference sequence).

The rearrangement uses TRBV14 and TRBJ2-7; 7 nucleotides align to TRBD2. J gave up 3 bases and V 4 bases, and 12 bases lay outside the gene matches. From germline, CDR1 is SGHDN and CDR2 FVKESK. This CDR3 is built from 16 residues. The CDR3, as DNA: TGTGCCAGCAGCCGATTAGTGGCTAGCGGAAGCTACGAGCAGTACTTC. It is translated as CASSRLVASGSYEQYF.

This rearrangement joins TRBV27 to TRBJ2-2; no definite D call. The V end was cut by 0 bases, the J end by 5 bases, with 7 bases between. CDR3 length: 14 amino acids. CDR1 MNHEY and CDR2 SMNVEV come from the germline V gene (reference sequence). The CDR3 coding sequence is TGTGCCAGCAGTTTATCCCTTTTGACCGGGGAGCTGTTTTTT. Encoded protein: CASSLSLLTGELFF.

The rearrangement links TRBV4-3 to TRBJ2-2; 8 nucleotides align to TRBD2. This CDR3 is built from 18 residues. Trimming cost V 0 bases and J 4 bases; bases outside gene matches: 10. Germline V gives CDR1 LGHNA, CDR2 YSLEER. CDR3 sequence (DNA): TGCGCCAGCAGCCAAGAAATAGCGGGAACCCTCGGCACCGGGGAGCTGTTTTTT. Translation: CASSQEIAGTLGTGELFF.

The chain uses TRBV29-1 and TRBJ1-2; D gene uncertain. Trimming took off 0 bases at V and 4 bases at J, with 15 bases between the two ends. In germline, CDR1 is SQVTM, CDR2 ANQGSEA. The CDR3 totals 15 residues. In nucleotides, the CDR3 is TGCAGCGTTGAAGATTCATCTGGGGTAGGCTATGGCTACACCTTC. Its protein product is CSVEDSSGVGYGYTF.

J is TRBJ2-7 and V is TRBV6-5; tentatively, D is TRBD2 (6 bases). The CDR3 sequence is 16 residues long. CDR1 and CDR2 from the germline V gene are MNHEY and SVGAGI. The V and J ends lost 3 bases and 6 bases respectively, with 21 bases between them. CDR3 region: CASSYRRAPSPGEQYF. CDR3 sequence (DNA): TGTGCCAGCAGTTATAGGAGGGCCCCGTCCCCGGGCGAGCAGTACTTC.

The chain has TRBV9 and TRBJ2-5; TRBD2 aligns across 10 bases. V gave up 6 bases and J gave up 5 bases; unmatched junction bases: 7. CDR3 length: 14 amino acids. Germline values: CDR1 SGDLS, CDR2 YYNGEE. This CDR3 reads CASTPSGRAETQYF. CDR3 nucleotides: TGTGCCAGCACCCCTAGCGGGAGAGCGGAGACCCAGTACTTC.

The CDR3 coding sequence is TGTGCCAGCAGCGCAAGGACAGGGGCCTACAATGAGCAGTTCTTC. This codes for CASSARTGAYNEQFF. V and J are TRBV9 and TRBJ2-1, with TRBD1 matching 9 bases. Germline V lookup: CDR1 SGDLS, CDR2 YYNGEE. The CDR3 extends over 15 amino acids. The junction had 3 bases not matched to a gene; V was cut back by 3 bases and J by 2 bases.

V is TRBV5-1 and J is TRBJ2-7, with a weak D call TRBD2 (6 bases). Per germline, CDR1 SGHRS and CDR2 YFSETQ. The CDR3 has 16 residues. V dropped 0 bases and J dropped 4 bases, with 17 bases sitting between them. The CDR3 reads CASSLAFGLEGYEQYF. CDR3 nucleotides: TGCGCCAGCAGCTTGGCGTTTGGGTTGGAGGGGTACGAGCAGTACTTC.

The rearrangement uses TRBV27 and TRBJ1-1; D not resolved. From germline, CDR1 is MNHEY and CDR2 SMNVEV (reference sequence). V lost 8 bases and J 4 bases, leaving 17 bases between the germline ends. This CDR3 spans 14 amino acids. Here the CDR3 DNA reads TGTGCCAGCTTAGGAGCAGGACGAGGCACTGAAGCTTTCTTT. Protein sequence: CASLGAGRGTEAFF.

Concerning this clone itself: The same CDR3 can be traced to other DNA sequences in this sample. The gene calls are TRBV4-2 and TRBJ2-5; D gene unclear. The V end was cut by 1 base, the J end by 5 bases, with 5 bases between. CDR1 is LGHNA, CDR2 YNFKEQ, per germline. The CDR3 length is 12 residues. CDR3 sequence: CASSQGGETQYF. Here the CDR3 DNA reads TGTGCCAGCAGCCAAGGTGGGGAGACCCAGTACTTC.

The chain carries TRBV7-9 and TRBJ2-1; 10 bases are shared with TRBD2. V lost 1 base and J lost 10; bases outside the gene matches: 16. This CDR3 spans 18 amino acids. Germline V gene lookup returns CDR1 SEHNR and CDR2 FQNEAQ (reference sequence). CDR3 coding DNA: TGTGCCAGCAGCTTAGAGGGTAGCGGGAGGTTCGCCGGGGGAGAGCAGTTCTTC. It codes for CASSLEGSGRFAGGEQFF.

This chain connects TRBV5-5 to TRBJ2-7; no firm D call. V lost 4 bases, J lost 2 bases, and 10 bases lay in between. Germline V lookup: CDR1 SGHKS, CDR2 YYEKEE (reference sequence). The CDR3 totals 13 residues. This chain's CDR3 is CASSLDVTYEQYF. CDR3 coding DNA: TGTGCCAGCAGCCTGGACGTTACCTACGAGCAGTACTTC.

Regarding this clone: This specimen includes other DNA sequences encoding the same CDR3. V usage is TRBV29-1 and J usage is TRBJ2-2; D gene uncertain. V was trimmed by 1 base and J by 1 base, leaving 4 bases between them. The CDR3 covers 13 residues. Germline CDR1 SQVTM, CDR2 ANQGSEA. The CDR3, as DNA: TGCAGCGTTGAAGGTCAGAACACCGGGGAGCTGTTTTTT. Protein product: CSVEGQNTGELFF.